The 5 T cell receptor beta chains below were found in one sample sequenced in a study of vaccination and CD4 T cells after COVID-19. These receptors have no known antigen. Researchers used the Oncomine TCR Beta short-read assay to sequence DNA from cultured CD4+ T cells. CD4+ T cells were cultured, and genomic DNA was extracted from them. TCRdb processed the PCR reads anew with MiXCR; each CDR3 protein has one entry. The repertoire consists of some 11,000 distinct CDR3 sequences, with less than 35% occurring once and the leading ten covering about 19%. Specified treatment: approximately 11-day PBMC culture with coronavirus spike peptide pools or control peptides (ViraFEST assay). CD4+ T cells of the unexposed donor were collected before the COVID-19 pandemic (2011-2018). The sample was CD4+ T cells from blood, cultured in vitro. The receptor source for this set is a human donor in good health.

V gene TRBV12-3 or TRBV12-4 combines with J gene TRBJ2-3; 8 positions agree with TRBD2. The junction had 3 bases not matched to a gene; V was cut back by 7 bases and J by 0 bases. This CDR3 spans 14 amino acids. The CDR3 DNA is TGTGCCAGCACTAGCGGGCTTAGCACAGATACGCAGTATTTT. It specifies CASTSGLSTDTQYF.

The CDR3 reads CASSYGHPNNYGYTF. The CDR3 DNA reads as TGTGCCAGCAGTTACGGGCACCCGAATAACTATGGCTACACCTTC. The J gene is TRBJ1-2, the V gene TRBV5-6; D not resolved. Germline assignment: CDR1 SGHDT and CDR2 YYEEEE. V was trimmed by 5 bases and J by 1 base, leaving 15 bases between them. The CDR3 is made up of 15 amino acids.

In its sample, this clonotype was seen a few times. V gene TRBV7-8 combines with J gene TRBJ2-5; TRBD2 matches at 8 bases. Per the germline V gene, CDR1 is SGHVS and CDR2 is FQNEAQ. This CDR3 region has 14 residues. V shed 6 bases and J 4 bases; nucleotides not matched to a gene: 7. This CDR3 reads CASRFGRAGETQYF. Written as DNA, the CDR3 is TGTGCCAGCAGATTCGGGAGGGCCGGAGAGACCCAGTACTTC.

The chain recombines TRBV6-1 with TRBJ2-1; D possibly corresponds to TRBD2 (6 bases). Germline CDR1 MNHNS, CDR2 SASEGT. The germline V and J ends were trimmed by 5 bases and 1 base, with 9 bases remaining between them. The CDR3 extends over 14 amino acids. This CDR3 reads CASSLDYSYNEQFF. The CDR3, as DNA: TGTGCCAGCAGTCTGGACTATTCCTACAATGAGCAGTTCTTC.

This clonotype ranks as medium-sized. This chain links TRBV7-8 with TRBJ1-2; D remains ambiguous. There are 13 residues in the CDR3. V was pared by 1 base and J by 1 base, with 4 bases between. Germline V lookup: CDR1 SGHVS, CDR2 FQNEAQ. The CDR3 sequence: CASSLEVNYGYTF. The CDR3 nucleotides read TGTGCCAGCAGCTTAGAGGTTAACTATGGCTACACCTTC.